Listed below are T cell receptor beta chains from one sample, sequenced in a study of radiation and T cells in renal cell carcinoma. Produced via immunoSEQ multiplex PCR; TCRdb's table is partial and in-frame only. The sample lists 15,000 to 18,000 clones, more than 55% occurring once. This sample comprised tumor tissue, obtained from a patient whose treatment was nephrectomy without radiotherapy. These receptors originate from a man over 45 with renal cell carcinoma. The CDR3 runs from the conserved cysteine through the conserved F or W. Each record gives: D gene, J gene, V gene, clone size, CDR3 protein, CDR3 DNA. The D gene is left open where the match is weak. Clone size appears in some rows only: once, few, many, or a class for an expanded clone.

NA TRBJ2-7 TRBV27 NA CASSPVDGFSYEQYF TGTGCCAGCAGTCCAGTGGACGGGTTCTCCTACGAGCAGTACTTC
NA TRBJ1-2 TRBV4-2 NA CASSPENYGYTF TGTGCCAGCAGCCCAGAGAACTATGGCTACACCTTC
NA TRBJ2-1 TRBV19 NA CASSPAGAPNEQFF TGTGCCAGTAGTCCAGCGGGTGCCCCCAATGAGCAGTTCTTC
TRBD1 TRBJ1-6 TRBV30 NA CAWRARSGQTYNSPLHF TGTGCCTGGAGAGCCCGCTCGGGACAGACCTATAATTCACCCCTCCACTTT
TRBD2 TRBJ2-1 TRBV4-1 few CASGLAGSYNEQFF TGCGCCAGCGGTCTAGCGGGAAGTTACAATGAGCAGTTCTTC
NA TRBJ2-3 TRBV11-2 NA CATSGGDTDTQYF TGTGCCACCTCCGGGGGAGACACAGATACGCAGTATTTT
TRBD2 TRBJ2-3 TRBV5-1 NA CASSWGLAEDTQYF TGCGCCAGCAGCTGGGGACTAGCAGAAGATACGCAGTATTTT
NA TRBJ2-7 TRBV7-9 NA CASSLGDQGSYEQYF TGTGCCAGCAGCTTAGGGGATCAGGGATCCTACGAGCAGTACTTC
TRBD1 TRBJ1-2 TRBV29-1 NA CSVLLATGGEYGYTF TGCAGCGTCCTTTTGGCCACAGGGGGCGAATATGGCTACACCTTC
TRBD1 TRBJ1-2 TRBV5-6 many CATCRDRAAGYTF TGTGCCACCTGCCGGGACAGGGCCGCTGGCTACACCTTC
TRBD1 TRBJ2-7 TRBV10-3 NA CAISETTGAYEQYF TGTGCCATCAGTGAGACTACAGGGGCCTACGAGCAGTACTTC
TRBD1 TRBJ2-6 TRBV5-5 NA CASSSKTGGAGANVLTF TGTGCCAGCAGCTCCAAAACAGGGGGCGCTGGGGCCAACGTCCTGACTTTC
NA TRBJ2-1 TRBV5-4 NA CASSSSRASGPSYNEQFF TGTGCCAGCAGCTCTTCTAGGGCCTCCGGACCATCCTACAATGAGCAGTTCTTC
NA TRBJ2-1 TRBV2 NA CASTIQGVEFF TGTGCCAGCACCATCCAGGGTGTTGAGTTCTTC
TRBD1 TRBJ2-7 TRBV19 NA CASSPSGTGSLSSYEQYF TGTGCCAGTAGTCCATCCGGGACAGGTTCCTTAAGCTCCTACGAGCAGTACTTC
NA TRBJ2-5 TRBV18 few CASSPQETQYF TGTGCCAGCTCACCTCAAGAGACCCAGTACTTC
NA TRBJ2-2 TRBV6-5 many CASREGGFTGELFF TGTGCCAGCCGAGAGGGGGGATTCACCGGGGAGCTGTTTTTT
NA TRBJ1-3 TRBV5-1 few CASRLGNTIYF TGCGCCAGCAGGTTGGGAAACACCATATATTTT
TRBD1 TRBJ2-3 TRBV29-1 once CSVEDQGGTDTQYF TGCAGCGTTGAAGACCAGGGGGGCACAGATACGCAGTATTTT
TRBD2 TRBJ2-6 TRBV7-3 few CASSLLAGGLSSGANVLTF TGTGCCAGCAGTTTACTAGCGGGAGGGCTCAGCTCTGGGGCCAACGTCCTGACTTTC
NA TRBJ2-7 TRBV7-9 NA CASSTDAEYEQYF TGTGCCAGCAGCACGGACGCCGAATACGAGCAGTACTTC
NA TRBJ1-2 TRBV5-4 NA CASSLVGSGYTF TGTGCCAGCAGCTTGGTAGGGAGTGGCTACACCTTC
NA TRBJ2-5 TRBV5-1 NA CASSLGGLIQETQYF TGCGCCAGCAGCTTGGGGGGGCTTATCCAAGAGACCCAGTACTTC
TRBD2 TRBJ2-1 TRBV4-1 NA CASSQDGAGGMYEQFF TGCGCCAGCAGCCAAGATGGCGCGGGGGGGATGTATGAGCAGTTCTTC
NA TRBJ1-2 TRBV4-2 NA CASSQDRGVSYGYTF TGTGCCAGCAGCCAAGATCGGGGGGTGTCCTATGGCTACACCTTC
NA TRBJ1-1 TRBV5-5 NA CASSLGHNTEAFF TGTGCCAGCAGCTTAGGGCATAACACTGAAGCTTTCTTT
TRBD1 TRBJ2-3 TRBV28 many CASSLLPGQGESDTQYF TGTGCCAGCAGTTTACTACCGGGACAGGGTGAATCAGATACGCAGTATTTT
TRBD2 TRBJ2-1 TRBV11-1 NA CASSLGLAATLFF TGTGCCAGCAGCTTAGGACTAGCGGCCACTCTGTTCTTC
NA TRBJ2-7 TRBV7-2 medium-sized CASSPREAGSYEQYF TGTGCCAGCAGCCCCAGAGAGGCTGGCTCCTACGAGCAGTACTTC
TRBD1 TRBJ2-1 TRBV30 NA CALDRGREQFF TGTGCCTTAGACAGGGGCAGGGAGCAGTTCTTC
NA TRBJ1-4 TRBV27 NA CASSLSFGPDEKLFF TGTGCCAGCAGTTTATCGTTCGGGCCGGATGAAAAACTGTTTTTT
NA TRBJ1-2 TRBV29-1 NA CSVEGGATYGYTF TGCAGCGTTGAAGGAGGTGCCACCTATGGCTACACCTTC
NA TRBJ2-3 TRBV27 NA CASSLVSTDTQYF TGTGCCAGCAGTTTAGTTAGCACAGATACGCAGTATTTT
NA TRBJ1-5 TRBV7-9 NA CASSLVQGTGNQPQHF TGTGCCAGCAGCTTAGTCCAGGGGACGGGCAATCAGCCCCAGCATTTT
NA TRBJ2-7 TRBV28 NA CASRSTGGVAYEQYF TGTGCCAGCAGGTCTACAGGGGGGGTGGCCTACGAGCAGTACTTC
NA TRBJ1-1 TRBV7-3 NA CASTEEGLNTEAFF TGTGCCAGCACGGAGGAGGGCTTGAACACTGAAGCTTTCTTT
NA TRBJ2-2 TRBV5-5 NA CASSFGANTGELFF TGTGCCAGCAGCTTTGGAGCGAACACCGGGGAGCTGTTTTTT
NA TRBJ2-3 TRBV7-9 NA CASSLLGPRGALQYF TGTGCCAGCAGCTTATTGGGACCACGGGGGGCCCTGCAGTATTTT
TRBD2 TRBJ2-7 TRBV29-1 large CSVLGTSGRSYEQYF TGCAGCGTCCTTGGGACTAGCGGGAGGTCCTACGAGCAGTACTTC
NA TRBJ2-7 TRBV6-1 NA CASSRNRVPYEQYF TGTGCCAGCAGCCGAAACAGGGTACCTTACGAGCAGTACTTC
NA TRBJ1-2 TRBV7-9 NA CASSPRDVHYGYTF TGTGCCAGCAGCCCGAGAGACGTTCACTATGGCTACACCTTC
NA TRBJ2-3 TRBV7-6 NA CASSLGGSGDTQYF TGTGCCAGCAGCTTAGGTGGCTCGGGAGATACGCAGTATTTT
NA TRBJ2-7 TRBV28 NA CASTPASWDNSYEQYF TGTGCCAGCACCCCCGCCTCCTGGGACAACTCCTACGAGCAGTACTTC
NA TRBJ2-1 TRBV4-2 few CASSQDTPPSYNEQFF TGTGCCAGCAGCCAAGATACTCCTCCCTCCTACAATGAGCAGTTCTTC
NA TRBJ2-7 TRBV27 once CASSFSPTGNYEQYF TGTGCCAGCAGTTTCTCACCTACAGGGAACTACGAGCAGTACTTC
NA TRBJ2-5 TRBV6-1 few CASSEETQYF TGTGCCAGCAGTGAAGAGACCCAGTACTTC
NA TRBJ2-5 TRBV13 NA CASSLRETQYF TGTGCCAGCAGCTTAAGAGAGACCCAGTACTTC
NA TRBJ2-5 TRBV27 few CASSFGGETQYF TGTGCCAGCAGTTTTGGGGGAGAGACCCAGTACTTC
NA TRBJ2-6 TRBV29-1 NA CSVRITGGSGANVLTF TGCAGCGTGCGCATTACGGGTGGCTCTGGGGCCAACGTCCTGACTTTC
NA TRBJ1-4 TRBV10-1 NA CASAKGPSEKLFF TGCGCCAGCGCGAAGGGACCGAGTGAAAAACTGTTTTTT
NA TRBJ1-3 TRBV27 NA CASSLYRDSGNTIYF TGTGCCAGCAGTTTATACAGGGACTCTGGAAACACCATATATTTT
TRBD1 TRBJ2-7 TRBV10-3 NA CAISDGTARGTYEQYF TGTGCCATCAGTGACGGGACAGCAAGGGGAACCTACGAGCAGTACTTC
NA TRBJ1-1 TRBV13 medium-sized CASSFNRAEAFF TGTGCCAGCAGCTTTAACAGGGCCGAAGCTTTCTTT
TRBD2 TRBJ2-6 TRBV7-2 NA CASSLAAGGRGANVLTF TGTGCCAGCAGCTTAGCGGCGGGGGGGCGCGGGGCCAACGTCCTGACTTTC
TRBD2 TRBJ2-1 TRBV9 NA CASSGPGLAGSSYNEQFF TGTGCCAGCAGCGGACCGGGACTAGCGGGAAGCTCCTACAATGAGCAGTTCTTC
TRBD2 TRBJ2-1 TRBV25-1 NA CASSEWGGSSYNEQFF TGTGCCAGCAGTGAATGGGGGGGAAGCTCCTACAATGAGCAGTTCTTC
NA TRBJ2-5 TRBV5-6 NA CASSLRTATETQYF TGTGCCAGCAGCTTAAGGACAGCCACGGAGACCCAGTACTTC